Listed below are T cell receptor beta chains from one sample, sequenced in a study of blood T cell repertoires in COVID-19. Profiling relied on immunoSEQ multiplex PCR, and the TCRdb table lists in-frame clones only, not all of them. The table includes approximately 82,000 clones, about 85% detected once. Material: peripheral blood. Every receptor here comes from a woman in her 70s with active or convalescent COVID-19. Both conserved end residues are part of each CDR3. The order of the fields is D gene, clone size, J gene, V gene, CDR3 DNA, CDR3 protein. D genes are given only for firm matches. A row's size may be missing; if present it is once, few, many or a size class.

.,once,TRBJ1-5,TRBV18,TGTGCCAGCTCATGGGGGGAAGTAAGCAATCAGCCCCAGCATTTT,CASSWGEVSNQPQHF
.,.,TRBJ1-2,TRBV28,TGTGCCAGCAGTCCCGGGGGGCCAGGATTAATTGGCTACACCTTC,CASSPGGPGLIGYTF
TRBD1,.,TRBJ1-3,TRBV7-9,TGTGCCAGCAGCCTTAACAGGGGTTCTGGAAACACCATATATTTT,CASSLNRGSGNTIYF
.,.,TRBJ1-5,TRBV24-1,TGTGCCACCAGTGATTTAGGGCGGGAGGCGCCCCAGCATTTT,CATSDLGREAPQHF
TRBD1,once,TRBJ1-1,TRBV6-1,TGTGCCAGCAGTGACAGGGACAGGGGGCGGACTGAAGCTTTCTTT,CASSDRDRGRTEAFF
TRBD2,.,TRBJ2-1,TRBV3-1/TRBV3-2,TGTGCCAGCAGCCGCGTAGCGGGGGGGCTGGGAGAGCAGTTCTTC,CASSRVAGGLGEQFF
TRBD1,.,TRBJ1-1,TRBV18,TGTGCCAGCTCACTCACGACAGGGGGCACTGAAGCTTTCTTT,CASSLTTGGTEAFF
.,.,TRBJ2-7,TRBV7-6,TGTGCCAGCAGCTTGACTCGGGGATTAACCTACGAGCAGTACTTC,CASSLTRGLTYEQYF
TRBD2,.,TRBJ2-3,TRBV12-3/TRBV12-4,TGTGCCACCAGGACTAGCGGGGGTTATACGCAGTATTTT,CATRTSGGYTQYF
.,.,TRBJ1-1,TRBV19,TGTGCCAGTAACCGAGACAGTTACGCAGGGTTCAACTTCATAGAGACTGAAGCTTTCTTT,CASNRDSYAGFNFIETEAFF
.,.,TRBJ2-3,TRBV7-2,TGTGCCAGCAGCTTAGGGACACATCAGAGGAGCACAGATACGCAGTATTTT,CASSLGTHQRSTDTQYF
.,.,TRBJ1-1,TRBV24-1,TGTGCCACCAGCGGAGGGGGGGGGAACACTGAAGCTTTCTTT,CATSGGGGNTEAFF
.,.,TRBJ1-1,TRBV5-1,TGCGCCAGCAGCTTGGCGCAGGGCAAAGCTTTCTTT,CASSLAQGKAFF
TRBD1,.,TRBJ2-1,TRBV18,TGTGCCAGCTCACAATCGGGACAGGACAATGAGCAGTTCTTC,CASSQSGQDNEQFF
TRBD1,.,TRBJ1-5,TRBV5-3,TGTGCCAGAAGCGTTGGGGACAGGGGGCAGGGCAATCAGCCCCAGCATTTT,CARSVGDRGQGNQPQHF
.,.,TRBJ1-2,TRBV19,TGTGCCAGTAGTACCCTCCTCGACAGTAACTATGGCTACACCTTC,CASSTLLDSNYGYTF
.,.,TRBJ1-5,TRBV7-2,TGTGCCAGCAGTCTAGACAATCAGCCCCAGCATTTT,CASSLDNQPQHF
.,.,TRBJ2-7,TRBV5-5,TGTGCCAGCAGCTTGGGGGGGCCCGGGTACGAGCAGTACTTC,CASSLGGPGYEQYF
.,.,TRBJ1-1,TRBV6-5,TGTGCCAGCACGCCCGGGTGGTACACTGAAGCTTTCTTT,CASTPGWYTEAFF
.,once,TRBJ1-1,TRBV6-5,TGTGCCAGCAGTTACTCAAGGAGGGACACTGAAGCTTTCTTT,CASSYSRRDTEAFF
.,.,TRBJ1-1,TRBV6-5,TGTGCCAGCACCCTTTCAGGGGTGTACACTGAAGCTTTCTTT,CASTLSGVYTEAFF
TRBD1,.,TRBJ1-2,TRBV11-2,TGTGCCAGCAGCTTAACAGGGGTAAACTATGGCTACACCTTC,CASSLTGVNYGYTF
.,.,TRBJ1-2,TRBV3-1/TRBV3-2,TGTGCCAGCAGCCAAGATATCCAGAGCGGCTATGGCTACACCTTC,CASSQDIQSGYGYTF
TRBD2,few,TRBJ2-3,TRBV24-1,TGTGCCACCGGGAGGGGCGGAGCTAGCACAGATACGCAGTATTTT,CATGRGGASTDTQYF
.,.,TRBJ1-5,TRBV2,TGTGCCAGCAGTGAAGTCCCGGATCAGCCCCAGCATTTT,CASSEVPDQPQHF
.,.,TRBJ1-2,TRBV2,TGTGCCAGCAGTGAAGCGCTTCGGACTCACTCGTATGGCTACACCTTC,CASSEALRTHSYGYTF
.,.,TRBJ2-3,TRBV28,TGTGCCAGCGTGGGACTGAATACGCAGTATTTT,CASVGLNTQYF
.,.,TRBJ1-3,TRBV6-5,TGTGCCAGCAGTTACCGCGGTAGCTCTGGAAACACCATATATTTT,CASSYRGSSGNTIYF
TRBD1,.,TRBJ1-5,TRBV4-1,TGCGCCAGCAGCCAAGAGGGATCAGGGGGAGGTCAGCCCCAGCATTTT,CASSQEGSGGGQPQHF
.,.,TRBJ1-4,TRBV25-1,TGTGCCAGCAGCGACCGGACTCCGCTGGGGGAAAAACTGTTTTTT,CASSDRTPLGEKLFF
TRBD1,.,TRBJ2-5,TRBV7-6,TGTGCCAGCAGCCGAAATACAGGGGAACAGACCCAGTACTTC,CASSRNTGEQTQYF
.,.,TRBJ2-3,TRBV4-1,TGCGCCAGCAGCCCGGGACTGGTGGGAGCAGATACGCAGTATTTT,CASSPGLVGADTQYF
TRBD2,.,TRBJ2-1,TRBV5-1,TGCGCCAGCAGCTTGGTAGCGGGGGACTACAATGAGCAGTTCTTC,CASSLVAGDYNEQFF
TRBD1,.,TRBJ1-1,TRBV6-5,TGTGCCAGCAGCTCAATGGACAGGGTGAACACTGAAGCTTTCTTT,CASSSMDRVNTEAFF
.,.,TRBJ2-1,TRBV24-1,TGTGCCACCAGGAGCCGGGACTCCTCCTACAATGAGCAGTTCTTC,CATRSRDSSYNEQFF
.,.,TRBJ2-2,TRBV28,TGTGCCAGCAGGCCTCCCAGGTTTGCAGACACCGGGGAGCTGTTTTTT,CASRPPRFADTGELFF
.,.,TRBJ1-1,TRBV11-2,TGTGCCAGCAGCTTTCAGGGCGGCACTGAAGCTTTCTTT,CASSFQGGTEAFF
TRBD2,.,TRBJ2-1,TRBV11-3,TGTGCCAGCAGCCCCGGACTAGCGGGGGATGAGCAGTTCTTC,CASSPGLAGDEQFF
TRBD2,.,TRBJ2-3,TRBV7-2,TGTGCCAGCAGCTTAGATCGGGGGGGCACAGATACGCAGTATTTT,CASSLDRGGTDTQYF
.,once,TRBJ2-5,TRBV7-2,TGTGCCAGCAGCTTGGGACTCCAAGGCCGGGAGACCCAGTACTTC,CASSLGLQGRETQYF
TRBD1,.,TRBJ2-7,TRBV29-1,TGCAGCTTCATTTCGACAGGGGGCTATTACGAGCAGTACTTC,CSFISTGGYYEQYF
.,.,TRBJ2-2,TRBV5-5,TGTGCCAGCAGCTTGCGGAGCACCGGGGAGCTGTTTTTT,CASSLRSTGELFF
.,medium-sized,TRBJ2-3,TRBV6-1,TGTGCCAGCAGTGAACAGGGGACAGATACGCAGTATTTT,CASSEQGTDTQYF
.,once,TRBJ2-5,TRBV5-1,TGCGCCAGCATAGTCTCGACAGGATACAGCGAGACCCAGTACTTC,CASIVSTGYSETQYF
.,.,TRBJ1-1,TRBV29-1,TGCAGCGTTCTCCCGCGAGTTGAAGCTTTCTTT,CSVLPRVEAFF
.,once,TRBJ2-1,TRBV12-3/TRBV12-4,TGTGCCAGCAGTCCCCTTCAAGGGGGTGAGCAGTTCTTC,CASSPLQGGEQFF
.,.,TRBJ2-1,TRBV7-9,TGTGCCAGCAGCTTAGCGGACTGGGGAAGGGAGCAGTTCTTC,CASSLADWGREQFF